The 12 T cell receptor beta chains listed next were all sequenced from one sample in a study of T-cell reconstitution after alpha-beta-depleted transplantation in children. Study-level findings and limits: T-cell counts and diversity at one year following transplant were attributed mainly to newly produced T cells.

It was with unique molecular identifiers that the TCRbeta library was prepared. TCRdb redid the calling of the PCR reads with MiXCR, one entry per CDR3 protein. This sample has 250,000 to 300,000 distinct CDR3 sequences, with roughly 7.8% found just once. Antigens for these TCRs are unknown. Sequenced material: peripheral blood, taken 360 days after TCRalphabeta/CD19-depleted stem cell transplant. These receptor sequences come from a female patient aged 2-15 years who had a stem cell transplant for Fanconi anemia, so the T cells may come from the graft donor.

This clonotype was counted at least ten times. The chain uses TRBV18 and TRBJ2-3, with 9 bases lining up with TRBD1. Germline lookup yields CDR1 KGHSH and CDR2 LQKENI. Trimming removed 4 bases from V and 2 bases from J; junction bases left unmatched: 1. This CDR3 spans 14 amino acids. The CDR3 DNA reads as TGTGCCAGCTCACGGGACAGGGACACAGATACGCAGTATTTT. Translating gives CASSRDRDTDTQYF.

As for this clonotype: One base away lies a much larger clone, so this may be a sequencing read error. Since the CDR3 does not end with the conserved phenylalanine or tryptophan, this likely comes from a read error. The genes are TRBV10-3 and TRBJ1-6; D is uncertain. V lost 10 bases and J 8 bases, leaving 18 bases between the germline ends. CDR1 and CDR2 from the germline V gene are ENHRY and SYGVKD. There are 14 residues in the CDR3. CDR3 in amino acids: CATAAQSSDSPLHC. For the CDR3, the DNA is TGTGCCACCGCGGCACAGTCATCGGATTCACCCCTCCACTGT.

This clonotype turned up a few times. The J gene is TRBJ1-2, the V gene TRBV28; D is undetermined. The CDR3 has 13 amino acids. Germline V gene lookup returns CDR1 MDHEN and CDR2 SYDVKM. V was pared by 8 bases and J by 3 bases, with 13 bases between. DNA for the CDR3: TGTGCCAGCGGGCTGACCCGCGACTATGGCTACACCTTC. Translation gives CASGLTRDYGYTF.

This clonotype was detected a few times. The V gene is TRBV7-3, the J gene TRBJ2-1, with D perhaps matching TRBD2 (6 bases). This CDR3 region has 14 residues. CDR1 is SGHTA and CDR2 is FQGTGA in the germline V gene. V shed 5 bases and J shed 9 bases, with 17 bases lying between them. CDR3 DNA sequence: TGTGCCAGCAGCCCCAGGTCTAGCGTTCTTGAGCAGTTCTTC. Amino acid sequence: CASSPRSSVLEQFF.

This clonotype was seen repeatedly, ten times or more. The rearrangement joins TRBV20-1 to TRBJ2-1, with D hard to call. Trimming took 6 bases from V and 11 from J, leaving 14 bases between them. The CDR3 is 11 amino acids. Germline assignment: CDR1 DFQATT and CDR2 SNEGSKA (reference sequence). The CDR3 loop reads CSALIGTQQFF. The CDR3 bases are TGCAGTGCCCTGATCGGTACACAGCAGTTCTTC.

This clonotype was counted a few times. The genes are TRBV2 and TRBJ1-4; no clear D gene. CDR3 length: 14 amino acids. The germline V gene encodes CDR1 SNHLY and CDR2 FYNNEI. The V end was cut by 1 base, the J end by 4 bases, with 7 bases between. The CDR3 reads CASSEVLDNEKLFF. CDR3 nucleotide sequence: TGTGCCAGCAGTGAAGTATTGGATAATGAAAAACTGTTTTTT.

The table lists this clonotype with many counts. V and J are TRBV3-1 and TRBJ1-3; D is unclear. V gave up 0 bases and J gave up 2 bases, with 11 bases separating them. This CDR3 is built from 16 residues. The germline V gene has CDR1 LGHDT and CDR2 YNNKEL (reference sequence). CDR3 amino acids: CASSQDAARAGNTIYF. CDR3 nucleotide sequence: TGTGCCAGCAGCCAAGACGCAGCGAGGGCTGGAAACACCATATATTTT.

In its sample, this clonotype was seen many times. The rearrangement joins TRBV7-2 to TRBJ2-2, with D hard to call. Trimming removed 5 bases at V and 3 bases at J, with 10 bases between. The length of the CDR3 is 14 residues. Germline CDR1 reads SGHTA; CDR2 reads FQGNSA. This CDR3 is CASSRGRHTGELFF. The CDR3, as DNA: TGTGCCAGCAGCCGCGGACGACACACCGGGGAGCTGTTTTTT. The whole variable domain, filled in from reference TRBV7-2 and TRBJ2-2, reads GAGVSQSPSNKVTEKGKDVELRCDPISGHTALYWYRQSLGQGLEFLIYFQGNSAPDKSGLPSDRFSAERTGGSVSTLTIQRTQQEDSAVYLCASSRGRHTGELFFGEGSRLTVL.

In its sample, this clonotype was seen many times. This rearrangement joins TRBV5-1 to TRBJ2-5; D not resolved. This CDR3 spans 11 amino acids. Germline V gene lookup returns CDR1 SGHRS and CDR2 YFSETQ. Between the trimmed V and J ends, which lost 5 bases and 4 bases, there was a span of 6 bases. The CDR3 nucleotides are TGCGCCAGCAGATACGGAGAGACCCAGTACTTC. Translation: CASRYGETQYF.

In this sample, this clonotype turned up a few times. The V call is TRBV2, the J call TRBJ2-7; D is perhaps TRBD1 (5 bases). In germline, CDR1 is SNHLY, CDR2 FYNNEI. The CDR3 is 12 residues long. V lost 6 bases, J lost 1 base, and 7 bases lay in between. The CDR3 sequence is CASRRQSYEQYF. Here the CDR3 DNA reads TGTGCCAGCAGGCGACAGTCCTACGAGCAGTACTTC.

The rearrangement uses TRBV11-1 and TRBJ2-1, with 9 bases aligning to TRBD2. The germline V gene has CDR1 SGHAT and CDR2 FQDESV (reference sequence). The CDR3 is made up of 16 amino acids. J lost 6 bases, V lost 5 bases, and 11 bases had no gene match. The CDR3: CASSPVLAGGLNEQFF. DNA of the CDR3: TGTGCCAGCAGCCCTGTGTTGGCGGGGGGGCTCAATGAGCAGTTCTTC.

This clonotype was found many times. The V gene is TRBV6-5, the J gene TRBJ2-3; unclear D gene. Per the germline V gene, CDR1 is MNHEY and CDR2 is SVGAGI. The length of the CDR3 is 13 residues. Trimming cost V 2 bases and J 2 bases, with 5 bases left between them. For the CDR3, the DNA is TGTGCCAGCAGTTACAGGGCCACAGATACGCAGTATTTT. Its protein is CASSYRATDTQYF.